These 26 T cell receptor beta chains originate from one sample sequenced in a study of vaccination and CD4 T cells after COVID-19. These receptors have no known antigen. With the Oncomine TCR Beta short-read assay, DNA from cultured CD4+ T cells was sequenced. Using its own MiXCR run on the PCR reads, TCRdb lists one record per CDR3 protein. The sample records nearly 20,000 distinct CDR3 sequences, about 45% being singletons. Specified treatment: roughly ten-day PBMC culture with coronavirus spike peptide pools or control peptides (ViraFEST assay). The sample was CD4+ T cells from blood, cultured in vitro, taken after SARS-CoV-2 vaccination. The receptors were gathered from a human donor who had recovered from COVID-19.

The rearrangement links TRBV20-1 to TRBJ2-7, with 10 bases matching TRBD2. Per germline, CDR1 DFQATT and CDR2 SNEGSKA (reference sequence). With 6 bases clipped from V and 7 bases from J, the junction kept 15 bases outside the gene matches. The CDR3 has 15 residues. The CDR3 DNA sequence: TGCAGTGCCAGTCCGCTAGCGGGGGATCCCTGGGAGCAGTACTTC. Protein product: CSASPLAGDPWEQYF.

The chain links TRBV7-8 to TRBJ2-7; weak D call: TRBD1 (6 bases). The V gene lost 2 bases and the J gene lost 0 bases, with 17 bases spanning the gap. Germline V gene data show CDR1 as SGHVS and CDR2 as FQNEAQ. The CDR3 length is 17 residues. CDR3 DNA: TGTGCCAGCAGCTTAACAACAGGACAGATAAGCTCCTACGAGCAGTACTTC. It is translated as CASSLTTGQISSYEQYF.

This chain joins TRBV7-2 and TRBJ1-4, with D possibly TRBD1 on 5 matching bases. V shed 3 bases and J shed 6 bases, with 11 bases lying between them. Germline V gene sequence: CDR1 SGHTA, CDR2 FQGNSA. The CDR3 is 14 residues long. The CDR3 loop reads CASSLDTGYEKLFF. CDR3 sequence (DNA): TGTGCCAGCAGCTTGGACACTGGCTATGAAAAACTGTTTTTT.

CDR3: CASSLGQPDTQYF. Here the CDR3 DNA reads TGTGCCAGCAGCTTGGGACAGCCAGATACGCAGTATTTT. This chain uses TRBV7-7 with TRBJ2-3; TRBD1 matches 7 bases. CDR1 and CDR2 (germline): SSHAT, FNYEAQ (reference sequence). The trim removed 3 bases at V and 4 bases at J, leaving 1 base unmatched. The CDR3 sequence is 13 residues long. The full variable domain, completed using reference TRBV7-7 and TRBJ2-3, is GAGVSQSPRYKVTKRGQDVTLRCDPISSHATLYWYQQALGQGPEFLTYFNYEAQPDKSGLPSDRFSAERPEGSISTLTIQRTEQRDSAMYRCASSLGQPDTQYFGPGTRLTVL.

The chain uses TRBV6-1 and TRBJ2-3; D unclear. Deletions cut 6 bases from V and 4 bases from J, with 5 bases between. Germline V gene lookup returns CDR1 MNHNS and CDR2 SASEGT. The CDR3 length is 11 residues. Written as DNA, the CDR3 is TGTGCCAGCAGCCCGTCAGATACGCAGTATTTT. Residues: CASSPSDTQYF.

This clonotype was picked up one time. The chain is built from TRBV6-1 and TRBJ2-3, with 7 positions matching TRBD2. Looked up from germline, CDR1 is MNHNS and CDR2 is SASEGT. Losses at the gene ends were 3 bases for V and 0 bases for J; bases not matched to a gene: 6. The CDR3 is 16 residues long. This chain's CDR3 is CASSDALAASTDTQYF. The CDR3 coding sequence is TGTGCCAGCAGTGACGCTCTAGCGGCAAGCACAGATACGCAGTATTTT.

The CDR3 nucleotides are TGTGCCAGCAGTTTTGCAGGGCCCAACTATGGCTACACCTTC. Translation gives CASSFAGPNYGYTF. The chain is built from TRBV27 and TRBJ1-2, with a possible D match to TRBD1 (5 bases). The germline V gene encodes CDR1 MNHEY and CDR2 SMNVEV (reference sequence). The CDR3 spans 14 residues. V was clipped by 3 bases and J by 2 bases, with 10 bases between them.

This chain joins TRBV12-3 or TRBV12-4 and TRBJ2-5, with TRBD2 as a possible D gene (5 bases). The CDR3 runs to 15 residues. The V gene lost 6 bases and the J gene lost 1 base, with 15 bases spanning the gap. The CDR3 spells CASSPFTRSQETQYF. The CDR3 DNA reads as TGTGCCAGCAGCCCGTTTACTAGATCCCAAGAGACCCAGTACTTC.

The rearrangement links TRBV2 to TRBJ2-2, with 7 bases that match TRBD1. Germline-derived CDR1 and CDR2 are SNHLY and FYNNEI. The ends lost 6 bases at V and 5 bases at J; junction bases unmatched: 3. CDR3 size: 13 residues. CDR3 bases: TGTGCCAGCAGGGCGACAGGGACCGGGGAGCTGTTTTTT. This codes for CASRATGTGELFF.

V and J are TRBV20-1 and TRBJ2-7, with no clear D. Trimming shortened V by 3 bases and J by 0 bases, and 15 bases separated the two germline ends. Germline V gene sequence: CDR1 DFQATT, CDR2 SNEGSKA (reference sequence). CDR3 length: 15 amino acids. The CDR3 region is CSASFLDRSSYEQYF. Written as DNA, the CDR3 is TGCAGTGCTAGTTTTTTGGACCGGAGCTCCTACGAGCAGTACTTC.

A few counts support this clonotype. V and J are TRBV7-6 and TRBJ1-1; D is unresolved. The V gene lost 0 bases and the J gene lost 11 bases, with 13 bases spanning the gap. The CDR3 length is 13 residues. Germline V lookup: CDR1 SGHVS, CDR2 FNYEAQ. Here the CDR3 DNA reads TGTGCCAGCAGCTTAGCGGAGGGCCAGCAGGCTTTCTTT. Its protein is CASSLAEGQQAFF.

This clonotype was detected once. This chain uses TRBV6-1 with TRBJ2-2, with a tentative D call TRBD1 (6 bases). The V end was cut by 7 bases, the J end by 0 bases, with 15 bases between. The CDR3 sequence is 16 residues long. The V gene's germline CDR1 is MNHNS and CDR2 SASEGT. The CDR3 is CASTPFQGSNTGELFF. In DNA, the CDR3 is TGTGCCAGCACCCCCTTCCAGGGGTCGAACACCGGGGAGCTGTTTTTT.

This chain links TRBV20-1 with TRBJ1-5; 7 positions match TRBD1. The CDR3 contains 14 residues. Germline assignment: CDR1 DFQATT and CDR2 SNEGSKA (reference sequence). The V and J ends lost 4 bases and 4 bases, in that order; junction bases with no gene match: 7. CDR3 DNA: TGCAGTGCTAAGGGGACAGCCCGTAATCAGCCCCAGCATTTT. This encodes CSAKGTARNQPQHF.

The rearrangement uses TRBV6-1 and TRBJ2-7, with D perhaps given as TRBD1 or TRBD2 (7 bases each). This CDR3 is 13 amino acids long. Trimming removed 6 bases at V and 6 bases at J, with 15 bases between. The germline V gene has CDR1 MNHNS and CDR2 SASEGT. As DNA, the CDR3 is TGTGCCAGCAGGGAGACAGGGACTACCGAGCAGTACTTC. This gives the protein CASRETGTTEQYF.

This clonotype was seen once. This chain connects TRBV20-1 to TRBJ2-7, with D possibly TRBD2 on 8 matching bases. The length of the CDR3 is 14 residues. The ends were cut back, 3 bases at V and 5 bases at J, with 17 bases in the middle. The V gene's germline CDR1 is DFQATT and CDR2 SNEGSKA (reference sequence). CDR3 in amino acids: CSASRGLGGHEQYF. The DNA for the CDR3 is TGCAGTGCTAGTCGGGGACTAGGGGGCCACGAGCAGTACTTC.

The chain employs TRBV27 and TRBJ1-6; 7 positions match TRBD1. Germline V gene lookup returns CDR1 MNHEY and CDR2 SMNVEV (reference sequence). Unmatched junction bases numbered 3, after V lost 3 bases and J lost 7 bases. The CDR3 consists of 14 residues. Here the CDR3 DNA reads TGTGCCAGCAGTTTCACAGGGGCCAATTCACCCCTCCACTTT. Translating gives CASSFTGANSPLHF.

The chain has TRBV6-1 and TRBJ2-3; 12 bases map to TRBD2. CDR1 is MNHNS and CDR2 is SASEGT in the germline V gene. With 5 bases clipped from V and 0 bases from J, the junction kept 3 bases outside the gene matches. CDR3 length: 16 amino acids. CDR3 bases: TGTGCCAGCAGTCCGACTAGCGGGGGTAGCACAGATACGCAGTATTTT. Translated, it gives CASSPTSGGSTDTQYF.

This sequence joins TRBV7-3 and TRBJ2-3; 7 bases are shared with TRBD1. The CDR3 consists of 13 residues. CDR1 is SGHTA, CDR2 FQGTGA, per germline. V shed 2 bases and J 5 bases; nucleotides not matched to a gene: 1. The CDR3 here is CASSLDRVDTQYF. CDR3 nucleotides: TGTGCCAGCAGCTTAGACAGGGTAGATACGCAGTATTTT.

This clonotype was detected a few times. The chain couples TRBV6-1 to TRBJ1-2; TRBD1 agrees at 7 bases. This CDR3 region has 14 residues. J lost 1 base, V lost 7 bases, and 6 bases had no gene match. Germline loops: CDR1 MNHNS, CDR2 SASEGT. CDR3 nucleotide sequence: TGTGCCAGCAAGATGACAGGGCTTAACTATGGCTACACCTTC. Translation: CASKMTGLNYGYTF.

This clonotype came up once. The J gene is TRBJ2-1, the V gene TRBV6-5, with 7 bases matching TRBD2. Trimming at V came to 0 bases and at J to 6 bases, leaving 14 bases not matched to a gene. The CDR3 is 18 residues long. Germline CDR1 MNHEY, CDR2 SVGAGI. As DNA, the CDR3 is TGTGCCAGCAGTTACTCGATTCCAGCGGGGCCTCTCTCCAATGAGCAGTTCTTC. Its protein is CASSYSIPAGPLSNEQFF.

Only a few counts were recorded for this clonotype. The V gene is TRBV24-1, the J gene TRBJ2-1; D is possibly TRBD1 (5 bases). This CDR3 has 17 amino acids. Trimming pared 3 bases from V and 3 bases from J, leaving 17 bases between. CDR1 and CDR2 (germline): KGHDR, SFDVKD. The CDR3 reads CATSDAVRQGGYNEQFF. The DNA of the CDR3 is TGTGCCACCAGTGATGCAGTAAGGCAGGGTGGCTACAATGAGCAGTTCTTC.

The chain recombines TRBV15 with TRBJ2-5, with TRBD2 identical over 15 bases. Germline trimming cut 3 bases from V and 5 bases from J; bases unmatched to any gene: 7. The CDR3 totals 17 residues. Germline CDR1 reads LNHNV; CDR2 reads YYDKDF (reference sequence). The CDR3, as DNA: TGTGCCACCAGCAGGGGGACTAGCGGGGGGCGGCGGGAGACCCAGTACTTC. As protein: CATSRGTSGGRRETQYF.

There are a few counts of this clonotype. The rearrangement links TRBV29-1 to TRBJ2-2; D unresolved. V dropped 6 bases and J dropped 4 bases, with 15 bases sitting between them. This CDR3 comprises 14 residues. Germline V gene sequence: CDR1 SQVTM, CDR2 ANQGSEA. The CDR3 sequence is CSVSSGGVTGELFF. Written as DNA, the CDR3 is TGCAGCGTCTCCTCAGGCGGCGTCACCGGGGAGCTGTTTTTT.

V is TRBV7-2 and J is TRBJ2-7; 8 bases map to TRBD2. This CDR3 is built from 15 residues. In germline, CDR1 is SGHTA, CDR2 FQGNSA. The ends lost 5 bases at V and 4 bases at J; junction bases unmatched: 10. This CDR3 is CASSQTPGLGYEQYF. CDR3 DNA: TGTGCCAGCAGCCAAACGCCGGGACTAGGGTACGAGCAGTACTTC.

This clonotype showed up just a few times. The chain's CDR3 is CASSSPGGRTEQFF. The DNA for the CDR3 is TGTGCCAGCAGCTCTCCCGGGGGGAGGACTGAGCAGTTCTTC. The rearrangement joins TRBV7-2 to TRBJ2-1; TRBD2 aligns across 7 bases. Germline V gives CDR1 SGHTA, CDR2 FQGNSA. This CDR3 contains 14 residues. V was clipped by 4 bases and J by 9 bases; unmatched bases: 9.

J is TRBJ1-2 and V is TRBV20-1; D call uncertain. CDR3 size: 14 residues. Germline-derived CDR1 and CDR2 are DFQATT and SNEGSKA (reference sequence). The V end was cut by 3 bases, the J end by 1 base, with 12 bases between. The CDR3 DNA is TGCAGTGCTAGGTTACAGTCGAGTAACTATGGCTACACCTTC. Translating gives CSARLQSSNYGYTF.